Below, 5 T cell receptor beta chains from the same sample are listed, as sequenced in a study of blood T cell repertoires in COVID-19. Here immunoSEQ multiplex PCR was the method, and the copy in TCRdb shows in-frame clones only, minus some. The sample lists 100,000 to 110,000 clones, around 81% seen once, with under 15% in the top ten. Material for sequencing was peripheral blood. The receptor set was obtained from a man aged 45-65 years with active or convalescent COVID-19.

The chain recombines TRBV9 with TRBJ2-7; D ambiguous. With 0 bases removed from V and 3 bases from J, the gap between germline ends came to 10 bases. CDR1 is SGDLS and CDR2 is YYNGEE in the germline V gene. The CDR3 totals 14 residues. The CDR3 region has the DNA TGTGCCAGCAGCGTAGGGAACACTAACTACGAGCAGTACTTC. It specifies CASSVGNTNYEQYF.

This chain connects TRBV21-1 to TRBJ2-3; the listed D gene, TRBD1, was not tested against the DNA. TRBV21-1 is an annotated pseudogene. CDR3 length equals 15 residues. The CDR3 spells CASSKGGLGTDTQYF. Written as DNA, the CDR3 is TGTGCCAGCAGCAAAGGGGGCTTAGGCACAGATACGCAGTATTTT.

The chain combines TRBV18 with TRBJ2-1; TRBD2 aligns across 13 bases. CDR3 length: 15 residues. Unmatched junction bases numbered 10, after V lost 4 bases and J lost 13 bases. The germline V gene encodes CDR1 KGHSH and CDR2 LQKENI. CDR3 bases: TGTGCCAGCTCACTTGGACTAGCGGGAGAAGTCTTCCAGTTCTTC. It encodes CASSLGLAGEVFQFF.

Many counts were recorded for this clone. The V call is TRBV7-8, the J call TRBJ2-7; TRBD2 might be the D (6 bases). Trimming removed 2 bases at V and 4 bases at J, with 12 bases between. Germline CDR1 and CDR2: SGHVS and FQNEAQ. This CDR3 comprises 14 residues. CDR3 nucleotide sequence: TGTGCCAGCAGCTTACCCGGGAGCGGTTACGAGCAGTACTTC. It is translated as CASSLPGSGYEQYF.

CDR3 loop: CASSLSQGQETQYF. The CDR3 DNA sequence: TGTGCCAGCAGTCTCTCACAGGGGCAAGAGACCCAGTACTTC. This chain connects TRBV5-4 to TRBJ2-5; 7 positions match TRBD1. The V segment lost 5 bases and the J segment 2 bases; nucleotides outside the gene matches: 6. Germline V gives CDR1 SGHNT, CDR2 YYREEE (reference sequence). CDR3 length: 14 residues.